The 9 T cell receptor beta chains below come from one sample, sequenced in a study of blood T cells in healthy people across ages. Then a second PCR, running about 6 to 12 cycles, was carried out with a sample-barcoded 5' primer and a J-beta primer mix. TCRdb re-called the 5' RACE reads through MiXCR, storing one row per CDR3 protein. The sample contains hundreds of thousands of distinct CDR3 sequences, roughly 53% of which appear only once. Sequenced sample: blood. The source is a man between 60 and 70 years old in good health.

This clonotype showed up just a few times. The V gene is TRBV12-3 or TRBV12-4, the J gene TRBJ2-7; TRBD2 agrees at 9 bases. Losses at the gene ends were 1 base for V and 5 bases for J; bases not matched to a gene: 3. This CDR3 is built from 14 residues. CDR3 sequence reads: CASSLGTSAHEQYF. The CDR3 bases are TGTGCCAGCAGTTTAGGGACTAGCGCCCACGAGCAGTACTTC.

The rearrangement joins TRBV5-5 to TRBJ2-3, with no clear D. The CDR3 is 12 amino acids. The germline CDR1 and CDR2 sequences are SGHKS and YYEKEE (reference sequence). Trimming pared 5 bases from V and 2 bases from J, leaving 6 bases between. CDR3 amino acids: CASRESTDTQYF. The CDR3 DNA reads as TGTGCCAGCAGGGAGTCCACAGATACGCAGTATTTT.

The table lists this clonotype with many counts. The V call is TRBV2, the J call TRBJ2-7; 7 nucleotides align to TRBD1. This CDR3 has 14 amino acids. Unmatched junction bases numbered 7, after V lost 5 bases and J lost 3 bases. The V gene's germline CDR1 is SNHLY and CDR2 FYNNEI. The CDR3 loop reads CASSYRTGNYEQYF. DNA of the CDR3: TGTGCCAGCAGTTACCGGACAGGCAACTACGAGCAGTACTTC.

This clonotype was counted only a few times. The genes are TRBV25-1 and TRBJ2-5, with TRBD2 identical over 7 bases. V gave up 2 bases and J gave up 5 bases; unmatched junction bases: 8. The CDR3 loop spans 15 amino acids. Germline V gene lookup returns CDR1 MGHDK and CDR2 SYGVNS. CDR3 sequence reads: CASSEPKSGVETQYF. CDR3 DNA: TGTGCCAGCAGTGAACCGAAAAGCGGGGTGGAGACCCAGTACTTC.

In its sample, this clonotype was seen a few times. The chain is built from TRBV12-3 or TRBV12-4 and TRBJ2-5, with unresolved D. This CDR3 is built from 16 residues. The ends were cut back, 3 bases at V and 0 bases at J, with 14 bases in the middle. The CDR3, as DNA: TGTGCCAGCAGTTTTGGTGTCCCCCGGTACCAAGAGACCCAGTACTTC. It is translated as CASSFGVPRYQETQYF.

This clonotype was seen repeatedly, ten times or more. The chain carries TRBV12-3 or TRBV12-4 and TRBJ1-2; TRBD1 agrees at 8 bases. The CDR3 has 13 residues. V lost 8 bases to trimming and J lost 4 bases; unmatched junction nucleotides: 6. The CDR3 bases are TGTGCCAGCCGCGCCGGGACAGGCTATGGCTACACCTTC. Translating it yields CASRAGTGYGYTF.

J is TRBJ1-2 and V is TRBV12-3 or TRBV12-4; 12 bases line up with TRBD1. The CDR3 sequence is 15 residues long. J lost 5 bases, V lost 10 bases, and 11 bases had no gene match. The CDR3 region has the DNA TGTGCCACCAGGGGGACAGGGGGCGCGGGGTATGGCTACACCTTC. It codes for CATRGTGGAGYGYTF.

The genes are TRBV6-5 and TRBJ2-4; D unresolved. The J call is in doubt because the DNA end fits TRBJ2-7 better. The CDR3 has 15 amino acids. Per germline, CDR1 MNHEY and CDR2 SVGAGI. The CDR3 DNA follows: TGTGCCAGCAAGCTCTCTGGGCCCGGTAGCAACGAGCAGTACTTC. It is translated as CASKLSGPGSNEQYF.

V gene TRBV20-1 combines with J gene TRBJ2-7; 8 bases fit TRBD2. Germline V gene lookup returns CDR1 DFQATT and CDR2 SNEGSKA (reference sequence). This CDR3 region has 15 residues. J gave up 5 bases and V 0 bases, and 9 bases lay outside the gene matches. The CDR3 spells CSARDPRGGDHEQYF. DNA of the CDR3: TGCAGTGCTAGAGATCCCCGGGGGGGTGACCACGAGCAGTACTTC.